This T cell receptor (beta chain) comes out of a study of neurological immune-mediated disorders. Via MiXCR, TCRdb re-called the 5' RACE reads, giving one row per CDR3 protein. Here the sample spans around 33,000 distinct CDR3 sequences, under 9.5% being singletons. V shed 0 bases and J shed 10 bases, with 20 bases lying between them. The germline V gene has CDR1 SGHTS and CDR2 YDEGEE. This CDR3 is built from 16 residues. This clonotype was detected ten times or more. This clonotype originated in a woman aged 35 to 49 in good health. The chain links TRBV5-8 to TRBJ2-1, with D perhaps matching TRBD2 (6 bases). The sample consisted of PBMCs. The CDR3 DNA reads TGTGCCAGCAGCTTGGCCCTTCGGGGGAGAAGGGAGGAGCAGTTCTTC. This encodes CASSLALRGRREEQFF.